This T cell receptor beta chain comes out of a study of cytomegalovirus exposure and HLA in healthy donors. A remark on this clone: Its target is not known.

All donors participated as healthy donors of bone marrow. Germline lookup yields CDR1 SGHDT and CDR2 YYEEEE. The ends were cut back, 4 bases at V and 4 bases at J, with 15 bases in the middle. This CDR3 spans 15 amino acids. General observations from the study: Investigators reported 150 to 200 TCR beta chains as tied to cytomegalovirus.

The PCR ran on 60 Vbeta and 13 Jbeta primers. Libraries were prepared by immunoSEQ multiplex PCR; TCRdb keeps only in-frame clonotypes and omits some of them. The sample contains fewer than 200,000 clones, around 83% of which appear only once. This sequence joins TRBV5-6 and TRBJ1-5; a possible D gene is TRBD1 (5 bases). The sequenced sample consisted of PBMCs. This sequence originates from a man aged 25-40 years in good health and CMV-seropositive. The CDR3 is CASSRGGVRNQPQHF. CDR3 DNA: TGTGCCAGCAGCCGGGGGGGGGTTAGGAATCAGCCCCAGCATTTT.